This T cell receptor (beta chain) emerged from a study of blood T cells in healthy people across ages. A minimum of 6 micrograms of total RNA was extracted per sample. V was clipped by 0 bases and J by 5 bases; unmatched bases: 4. CDR1 is MNHEY and CDR2 is SVGEGT in the germline V gene. The CDR3 extends over 16 amino acids. Together with a sample-barcoded 5' primer, a J-beta primer mix was included in a second PCR lasting about 7 to 11 cycles. Every sample gave at least 2.5 million paired-end reads containing CDR3. TCRdb re-called the 5' RACE reads through MiXCR, storing one row per CDR3 protein. The sample has approximately 600,000 distinct CDR3 sequences, about 54% seen once; the top ten hold roughly 34%.

The chain carries TRBV6-2 or TRBV6-3 and TRBJ2-2; 9 bases agree with TRBD1. Sequences were obtained from blood. The receptor's source is a man aged 55 to 70 in good health. The CDR3 DNA reads TGTGCCAGCAGTTACTCGCCGGGACAGGGAACCGGGGAGCTGTTTTTT. Its protein product is CASSYSPGQGTGELFF.